This T cell receptor (beta chain) was recovered during a study of cytomegalovirus exposure and HLA in healthy donors. Donors were nominally healthy when sampled, though unrecorded immune exposures were likely. A multiplex PCR was run with 60 Vbeta primers and 13 Jbeta primers. The data were produced by immunoSEQ multiplex PCR, yet TCRdb's version contains in-frame clones alone and is incomplete. The sample includes roughly 190,000 clones, about 85% of them seen just once. With respect to this clone: What it binds is unknown.

Study observations and caveats: The study labeled 170 or so TCR beta chains cytomegalovirus-associated. Immune exposure data for these donors was limited to CMV serostatus. Across donors, most TCRs were seen rarely, yet some public ones were widespread.

This clonotype was obtained from a woman aged 45-59 years in good health and CMV-seropositive. Sequenced input: PBMCs.

The CDR3 nucleotides are TGTGCCATCAGTGAAGGGGGCGCCGGGAGTAATTCACCCCTCCACTTT. Translating it yields CAISEGGAGSNSPLHF. This sequence joins TRBV10-3 and TRBJ1-6; 7 bases align to TRBD1. Trimming removed 3 bases from V and 6 bases from J; junction bases left unmatched: 8. CDR3 length: 16 amino acids. The germline V gene encodes CDR1 ENHRY and CDR2 SYGVKD.